This T cell receptor beta chain came from a study of T cell responses to AZD1222 COVID-19 vaccine. The protocol was immunoSEQ multiplex PCR, while the TCRdb copy is restricted to in-frame clones and leaves out a portion. The sample lists fewer than 90,000 clones; about 93% were seen once. Trimming at V came to 0 bases and at J to 5 bases, leaving 4 bases not matched to a gene. The length of the CDR3 is 15 residues. CDR1 and CDR2 (germline): SGHNT, YYREEE (reference sequence). Notes on this clone: The target antigen is unknown.

Notes on the study in general: It should be noted that donors were predominantly white British and more often female, and clonal diversity was possibly underestimated. Regions left unmutated in variants are reportedly the target of nearly half of spike-specific TCRs.

The chain combines TRBV5-4 with TRBJ2-1; 8 bases match TRBD1. The source was peripheral blood, collected 28 days after the second AZD1222 dose. The clonotype was recovered from an adult who received the AZD1222 COVID-19 vaccine. This chain's CDR3 is CASSLGGQENNEQFF. The CDR3 coding sequence is TGTGCCAGCAGCTTGGGGGGACAGGAGAACAATGAGCAGTTCTTC. Variable domain in full (rest from reference TRBV5-4 and TRBJ2-1): ETGVTQSPTHLIKTRGQQVTLRCSSQSGHNTVSWYQQALGQGPQFIFQYYREEENGRGNFPPRFSGLQFPNYSSELNVNALELDDSALYLCASSLGGQENNEQFFGPGTRLTVL.